This T cell receptor beta chain was sequenced during a study of blood T cell repertoires in COVID-19. Study overall: Acute-phase and convalescent COVID-19 samples originated in the United States, Italy and Spain. The cDNA or gDNA used as material had been derived from T cells, B-cell-depleted T cells, or PBMCs.

Per the study methods: Reference gene primers were amplified, and this amplification served to estimate nucleated cell counts. TCRdb's table, derived via immunoSEQ multiplex PCR, lists solely in-frame clones and lacks some. D and trimming come from the DNA, and the V and J calls and clone size come from that table. The sample consists of roughly 190,000 clones, 80% to 90% of them appearing once. This CDR3 region has 13 residues. J was trimmed by 15 bases and V by 1 base; bases with no gene match: 9. CDR1 MNHNS and CDR2 SASEGT come from the germline V gene. The receptor comes from a young man with active or convalescent COVID-19. The material sequenced was peripheral blood. The chain carries TRBV6-1 and TRBJ2-1; 7 nucleotides align to TRBD2. The CDR3 loop reads CASSEDPQTSRFF. In DNA, the CDR3 is TGTGCCAGCAGTGAAGACCCCCAGACTAGCAGGTTCTTC.